This T cell receptor beta chain was sequenced during a study of OX40 agonist ivuxolimab in advanced cancers. About the research overall: Patients received intravenous ivuxolimab every 2 weeks at 0.01 to 10 mg/kg. Cohort: around 83% men, mean age around 61, aged roughly 23 to 79.

Study-wide findings and caveats: The investigators did not determine what antigen specificity the expanded peripheral T cells had.

The V segment lost 0 bases and the J segment 5 bases; nucleotides outside the gene matches: 3. Germline lookup yields CDR1 SGHRS and CDR2 YFSETQ. The length of the CDR3 is 15 residues. A few counts support this clone. Its target is not known. The data were produced by immunoSEQ multiplex PCR, yet TCRdb's version contains in-frame clones alone and is incomplete. The data show over 50,000 clones, approximately 83% seen once. Sample: CD4+ or CD8+ T cells sorted from blood, taken in a trial of the OX40 agonist ivuxolimab. The receptor's source is an adult with an advanced solid tumor such as melanoma, head and neck, liver or kidney cancer. This sequence joins TRBV5-1 and TRBJ2-1, with 9 bases aligning to TRBD2. CDR3 sequence (DNA): TGCGCCAGCAGCTTGGTACTAGCGGGTAACAATGAGCAGTTCTTC. It yields the protein CASSLVLAGNNEQFF.